This T cell receptor beta chain is drawn from a study of blood T cell repertoires in COVID-19 (dated by TCRdb to between 2020 and 2021). For context, the study as a whole: Collaborator samples came from the United States, Italy and Spain and covered acute and convalescent phases of COVID-19. The prospective study material was composed of cDNA or gDNA derived from T cells, B-cell-depleted T cells, or PBMCs. The dataset comprised deeply sampled blood TCRbeta repertoires from subjects exposed to, actively infected with, or recovered from COVID-19. The repertoires were made available in a free public database intended to serve as a resource for research on the immune response to SARS-CoV-2. Samples came from the ongoing ImmuneRACE study (first 160 participants) plus 1,254 subjects from 6 global collaborators. The sample metadata nearly always contained a de-identified subject ID, COVID-19 status, age in years and sex. HLA class I and class II types, where available, came from metadata supplied by the sample provider rather than from assay-based typing. Overall study results and their limits: How much clinical and demographic metadata was included differed by source and by participant, and the metadata was provided uncurated.

As to this clone: Its specific antigen is unknown. Per-base quality was not reported, and no clone a single base away is much larger than it.

From its cysteine to its phenylalanine, the CDR3 spans 12 amino acids. Only the CDR3 part of the read is kept: 36 bases, read in frame from the first base. CDR1 and CDR2, looked up from the germline V gene, are ENHRY and SYGVKD. Relative to germline, V is 8 bases shorter and J is 1 base shorter, with 8 bases between their ends. Whole blood was collected in K2EDTA tubes by collaborating institutions according to the institutions' own protocols. For TCRbeta analysis, collaborators shipped samples in one of three forms: frozen whole blood, isolated PBMCs, or DNA extracted from either of those sample types. The immunoSEQ Assay, a bias-controlled multiplex PCR, was used to amplify TCRbeta CDR3 regions from genomic DNA. The paper's processing steps were these. The number of nucleated cells in each sample was estimated by amplification of reference gene primers within the assay. To quantify the absolute abundance of each unique TCRbeta CDR3 rearrangement, sequence reads were collapsed and filtered. For each sample, productive Simpson clonality was calculated as the square root of Simpson's diversity index across productive rearrangements. Drawn from immuneACCESS, this table holds only the in-frame rearrangements with V and J called that TCRdb kept. Clones are partly lost; checked studies trace under half to an unresolved V gene and leave the rest unexplained. That table furnishes V, J and clone size, whereas the DNA furnished D and trimming. This sample has about 170,000 clones in its table, and 82% of those were observed once. Around 8% of the sample is in the top ten clones.

The TCR originated in a woman between 65 and 79 years old with acute or convalescent COVID-19. Input material: peripheral blood. Rearrangement joined TRBV10-3 to TRBJ1-1; TRBD1 is a weak D gene call, 6 bases matching. The DNA sequence is given as TGTGCCATCCGAGGGGGGAACACTGAAGCTTTCTTT. Its protein reads: CAIRGGNTEAFF.